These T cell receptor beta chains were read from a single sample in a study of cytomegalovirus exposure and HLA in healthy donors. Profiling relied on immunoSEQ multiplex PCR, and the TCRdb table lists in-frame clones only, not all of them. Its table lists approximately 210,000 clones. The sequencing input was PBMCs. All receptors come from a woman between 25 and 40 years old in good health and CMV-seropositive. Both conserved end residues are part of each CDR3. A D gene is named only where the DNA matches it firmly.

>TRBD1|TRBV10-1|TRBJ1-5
TGCGCCAGCTCGACAGGGGTTCAGCCCCAGCATTTT
CASSTGVQPQHF
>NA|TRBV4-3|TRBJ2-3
TGCGCCAGCAGCCAAGATCCTCCCGGGACAATCACAGATACGCAGTATTTT
CASSQDPPGTITDTQYF
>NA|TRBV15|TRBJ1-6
TGTGCCACCAGCAGACCCGGTTTGAATAATTCACCCCTCCACTTT
CATSRPGLNNSPLHF
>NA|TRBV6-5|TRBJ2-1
TGTGCCAGCAGCCTCCCTAGGGGGTCCTACAATGAGCAGTTCTTC
CASSLPRGSYNEQFF
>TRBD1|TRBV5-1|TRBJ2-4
TGCGCCAGCAGCTTTCAGGGGGCCGGAAACATTCAGTACTTC
CASSFQGAGNIQYF
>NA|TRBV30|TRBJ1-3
TGTGCCTGGGACAGTTTCTCTGGAAACACCATATATTTT
CAWDSFSGNTIYF
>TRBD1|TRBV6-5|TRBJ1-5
TGTGCCAGCAGTGATTTCAGGGGGAATCAGCCCCAGCATTTT
CASSDFRGNQPQHF
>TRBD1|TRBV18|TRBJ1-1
TGTGCCAGCTCACCACCGGCAGGGGGTTTAAACACTGAAGCTTTCTTT
CASSPPAGGLNTEAFF
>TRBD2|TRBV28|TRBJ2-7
TGTGCCAGCAGTTCCGGGAGGGGCTTGGGGTACGAGCAGTACTTC
CASSSGRGLGYEQYF
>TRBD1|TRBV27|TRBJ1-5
TGTGCCAGCAGTCCGACAGGGCGAAATCAGCCCCAGCATTTT
CASSPTGRNQPQHF
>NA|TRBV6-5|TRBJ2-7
TGTGCCAGCAAGAACACAGGGCCCGGCTACGAGCAGTACTTC
CASKNTGPGYEQYF
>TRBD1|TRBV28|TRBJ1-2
TGTGCCATTACAGGGGTAGGAGGCTACACCTTC
CAITGVGGYTF
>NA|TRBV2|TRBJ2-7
TGTGCCAGCACCTCAGGGGGGCTACGTGGCGAGCAGTACTTC
CASTSGGLRGEQYF
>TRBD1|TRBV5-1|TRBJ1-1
TGCGCCAGCAGCTTGGTCTCCGGGACAGACACTGAAGCTTTCTTT
CASSLVSGTDTEAFF
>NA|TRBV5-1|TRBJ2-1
TGCGCCAGCAGCCCCAACCCTGGAGGGAATGAGCAGTTCTTC
CASSPNPGGNEQFF
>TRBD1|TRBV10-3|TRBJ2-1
TGTGCCACCGGGACAGGGCTAATCAGGGACGAGCAGTTCTTC
CATGTGLIRDEQFF
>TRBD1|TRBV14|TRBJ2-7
TGTGCCAGCAGCCAAGGGCCAGGGGGCAAGCAGTACTTC
CASSQGPGGKQYF
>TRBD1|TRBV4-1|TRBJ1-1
TGCGCCAGCAGCCAAAGGATCAGGGGGGTAAAAACTGAAGCTTTCTTT
CASSQRIRGVKTEAFF
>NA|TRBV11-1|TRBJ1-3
TGTGCCAGCGGACCAGGGTTATCTGGAAACACCATATATTTT
CASGPGLSGNTIYF
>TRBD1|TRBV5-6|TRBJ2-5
TGTGCCAGCAGCTTGGAACAGGGGTTGCAGACCCAGTACTTC
CASSLEQGLQTQYF
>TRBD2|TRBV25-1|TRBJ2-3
TGTGCCAGCAGTTATTGGACTAGCGGGAAAGTAACAGATACGCAGTATTTT
CASSYWTSGKVTDTQYF
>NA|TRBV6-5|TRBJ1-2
TGTGCCAGCAGTTACTCGGAGGGCAGCAGCTATGGCTACACCTTC
CASSYSEGSSYGYTF
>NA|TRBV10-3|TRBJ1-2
TGTGCCATCAGTGACGGCGAGGTCGTCGGCGGGGGCTACACCTTC
CAISDGEVVGGGYTF
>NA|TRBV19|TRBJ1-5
TGTGCCAGTAACGGCCCAGGGATCAATCAGCCCCAGCATTTT
CASNGPGINQPQHF
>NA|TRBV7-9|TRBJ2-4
TGTGCCAGCAGCCCAAGAGGTTCAGGGGCTTTAGCCAAAAACATTCAGTACTTC
CASSPRGSGALAKNIQYF
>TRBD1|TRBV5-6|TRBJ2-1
TGTGCCAGCAGCTTGGTACAGGGGGCCGACAATGAGCAGTTCTTC
CASSLVQGADNEQFF
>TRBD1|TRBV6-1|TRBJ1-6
TGTGCCAGCAGTCAAGGACAGGGGGCGGCTAATTCACCCCTCCACTTT
CASSQGQGAANSPLHF
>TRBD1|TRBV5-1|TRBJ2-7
TGCGCCAGCAGCCCGCGACAGGGGAGCTCCTACGAGCAGTACTTC
CASSPRQGSSYEQYF
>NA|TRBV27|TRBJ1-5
TGTGCCAGCAGTTTAGGACAGCGCAATCAGCCCCAGCATTTT
CASSLGQRNQPQHF
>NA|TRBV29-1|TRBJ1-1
TGCAGCGTTATCGGGCAGGGCCCAGCAAGGGCTTTCTTT
CSVIGQGPARAFF
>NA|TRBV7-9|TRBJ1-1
TGTGCCAGCAGCCTCGGGACACCGAACACTGAAGCTTTCTTT
CASSLGTPNTEAFF
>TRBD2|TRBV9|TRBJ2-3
TGTGCCAGCAGCGTAGTGGCTAGCGGGGCCGCTAGCACAGATACGCAGTATTTT
CASSVVASGAASTDTQYF
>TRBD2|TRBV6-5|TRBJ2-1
TGTGCCAGTCATAGCGGGAGGAAGTATGAGCAGTTCTTC
CASHSGRKYEQFF
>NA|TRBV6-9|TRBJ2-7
TGTGCCAGCCAGGGCTACGAGCAGTACTTC
CASQGYEQYF